This T cell receptor beta chain came from a study of identical twins. This clonotype has a handful of counts. TCRdb called the 5' RACE reads again in MiXCR, with one record for every CDR3 protein. The table has around 280,000 distinct CDR3 sequences, roughly 8.6% seen once; the top ten hold roughly 2%. Donors uniformly comprised healthy Caucasians. The CDR3 is 14 residues long. Looked up from germline, CDR1 is SGHDN and CDR2 is FVKESK. V lost 5 bases to trimming and J lost 4 bases, with 12 bases between them. These same data were also listed under a study on yellow fever vaccine responses in identical twins.

The chain carries TRBV14 and TRBJ1-5; D is perhaps TRBD1 (5 bases). The sequenced sample was memory (CD45RO+) T cells sorted from blood. This clonotype was sampled from a woman younger than 35 in good health. The CDR3 DNA reads TGTGCCAGCAGCTCGTCGGGGCGGAATCAGCCCCAGCATTTT. This sequence encodes CASSSSGRNQPQHF.